Sequencing of this T cell receptor (beta chain) was carried out in a study of blood T cell repertoires in COVID-19. Background on the study: Spain, Italy and the United States supplied samples that represented acute and convalescent COVID-19. PBMCs, B-cell-depleted T cells, or T cells provided the cDNA or gDNA that made up the material.

Authors' methods: Quantification of nucleated cells was approximated via reference gene primer amplification. Clones were sequenced by immunoSEQ multiplex PCR, and TCRdb holds only the in-frame ones, with some missing. D and trimming come from the DNA, and the V and J calls and clone size come from that table. The repertoire consists of over 50,000 clones, with around 90% occurring once and the leading ten covering about 6%. Germline V gives CDR1 KGHSH, CDR2 LQKENI. This CDR3 spans 17 amino acids. V shed 3 bases and J 0 bases; nucleotides not matched to a gene: 9. The TCR originated in a man aged 50-59 years with active COVID-19. The sample taken for sequencing was peripheral blood. The chain is built from TRBV18 and TRBJ2-3, with 7 bases matching TRBD2. CDR3 residues: CASSPQRSGTSTDTQYF. The DNA of the CDR3 is TGTGCCAGCTCACCTCAAAGAAGCGGGACCAGCACAGATACGCAGTATTTT. Full variable domain (missing parts from reference TRBV18 and TRBJ2-3): NAGVMQNPRHLVRRRGQEARLRCSPMKGHSHVYWYRQLPEEGLKFMVYLQKENIIDESGMPKERFSAEFPKEGPSILRIQQVVRGDSAAYFCASSPQRSGTSTDTQYFGPGTRLTVL.